The clone carrying this T cell receptor beta chain turned up a few times. Antigen unknown. This sample is drawn from a study of identical twins. The study, taken as a whole, reports: The study found excess low generation probability among twin-shared out-of-frame alpha sequences.

A universal primer site was created by template switching, with the cDNA bearing unique molecular identifiers. One entry per CDR3 protein results from TCRdb running MiXCR on the 5' RACE reads. The sample lists 450,000 or so distinct CDR3 sequences; more than 13% were seen once. The CDR3 has 15 residues. Per the germline V gene, CDR1 is SGHTA and CDR2 is FQGTGA. V lost 2 bases to trimming and J lost 4 bases, with 11 bases between them. Every one of the donors was a healthy Caucasian. This sample also belongs to another study, concerning yellow fever vaccine responses in identical twins. That study reports: Convergence reportedly seemed to mark part of the twins' vaccine T cell response, with personalization marking the rest.

The sequence was obtained from a woman under 30 in good health. J is TRBJ2-2 and V is TRBV7-3; weak D call: TRBD1 (5 bases). Source material: CD4+ T cells sorted from blood. For the CDR3, the DNA is TGTGCCAGCAGCTTAGCAGGGCGCCCCACCGGGGAGCTGTTTTTT. It encodes CASSLAGRPTGELFF.